A selection of T cell receptor beta chains follows, all from one sample in a study of T cells in Graves' hyperthyroidism and ophthalmopathy. TCRdb independently ran MiXCR on the multiplex PCR reads; one entry per CDR3 protein. The sample lists about 52,000 distinct CDR3 sequences, 48% occurring once. The sample comprised blood. These receptors were obtained from a woman in her fifties or sixties with Graves' ophthalmopathy. The CDR3 runs from the conserved cysteine through the conserved F or W. D genes are given only for firm matches. Only part of the rows carry a size: once, few, many, or a class if the clone is expanded.

clone_size: many; j_call: TRBJ2-1; d_call: TRBD2; v_call: TRBV19; cdr3_length: 13; cdr3_aa: CASTSGAYNEQFF; cdr3_nt: TGTGCCAGCACTAGCGGAGCCTACAATGAGCAGTTCTTC
clone_size: NA; j_call: TRBJ2-3; d_call: NA; v_call: TRBV5-6; cdr3_length: 17; cdr3_aa: CASSLGGRVLVGDTQYF; cdr3_nt: TGTGCCAGCAGCTTGGGAGGCAGGGTGCTAGTTGGAGATACGCAGTATTTT
clone_size: NA; j_call: TRBJ2-5; d_call: NA; v_call: TRBV10-3; cdr3_length: 14; cdr3_aa: CAISESGWGETQYF; cdr3_nt: TGTGCCATCAGTGAGTCGGGGTGGGGAGAGACCCAGTACTTC
clone_size: NA; j_call: TRBJ2-7; d_call: TRBD1; v_call: TRBV20-1; cdr3_length: 14; cdr3_aa: CSTIPGTGFYVQYF; cdr3_nt: TGCAGTACCATTCCCGGGACAGGGTTCTACGTGCAGTACTTC
clone_size: NA; j_call: TRBJ2-5; d_call: NA; v_call: TRBV5-1; cdr3_length: 14; cdr3_aa: CASTPRGGGEAQYF; cdr3_nt: TGCGCCAGCACCCCGAGGGGGGGCGGGGAGGCCCAGTACTTC
clone_size: NA; j_call: TRBJ2-3; d_call: TRBD1; v_call: TRBV7-6; cdr3_length: 19; cdr3_aa: CASSPTGGSRGDRTDTQYF; cdr3_nt: TGTGCCAGCAGCCCAACAGGGGGGAGTAGAGGGGACCGCACAGATACGCAGTATTTT
clone_size: many; j_call: TRBJ2-3; d_call: TRBD2; v_call: TRBV9; cdr3_length: 16; cdr3_aa: CASSASSGRATDTQYF; cdr3_nt: TGTGCCAGCAGCGCCTCTAGCGGGAGGGCCACAGATACGCAGTATTTT
clone_size: few; j_call: TRBJ2-7; d_call: TRBD2; v_call: TRBV27; cdr3_length: 15; cdr3_aa: CASSLRTSGRLEQYF; cdr3_nt: TGTGCCAGCAGTCTCCGGACTAGCGGGAGGCTCGAGCAGTACTTC
clone_size: many; j_call: TRBJ2-3; d_call: NA; v_call: TRBV15; cdr3_length: 15; cdr3_aa: CATSRDRLSTDTQYF; cdr3_nt: TGTGCCACCAGCAGAGACAGGCTATCCACAGATACGCAGTATTTT
clone_size: NA; j_call: TRBJ2-5; d_call: TRBD1; v_call: TRBV2; cdr3_length: 15; cdr3_aa: CASYGQGNVGETQYF; cdr3_nt: TGTGCCAGCTACGGACAGGGGAATGTCGGGGAGACCCAGTACTTC
clone_size: NA; j_call: TRBJ1-4; d_call: NA; v_call: TRBV10-2; cdr3_length: 12; cdr3_aa: CASMGGGEKLFF; cdr3_nt: TGCGCCAGCATGGGCGGTGGAGAAAAACTGTTTTTT
clone_size: many; j_call: TRBJ2-1; d_call: TRBD2; v_call: TRBV20-1; cdr3_length: 14; cdr3_aa: CSARARGSNDEQFF; cdr3_nt: TGCAGTGCTAGAGCGCGCGGGAGTAACGATGAGCAGTTCTTC
clone_size: many; j_call: TRBJ2-1; d_call: TRBD2; v_call: TRBV11-2; cdr3_length: 15; cdr3_aa: CASSLDMRGGNEQFF; cdr3_nt: TGTGCCAGCAGCTTAGATATGCGGGGAGGGAATGAGCAGTTCTTC
clone_size: many; j_call: TRBJ2-5; d_call: TRBD2; v_call: TRBV20-1; cdr3_length: 14; cdr3_aa: CSARPSGGGETQYF; cdr3_nt: TGCAGTGCTAGACCCAGCGGGGGGGGAGAGACCCAGTACTTC
clone_size: many; j_call: TRBJ1-2; d_call: NA; v_call: TRBV5-1; cdr3_length: 13; cdr3_aa: CASSLERQDGYTF; cdr3_nt: TGCGCCAGCAGCTTGGAGAGACAGGACGGCTACACCTTC
clone_size: many; j_call: TRBJ2-1; d_call: TRBD1; v_call: TRBV6-5; cdr3_length: 17; cdr3_aa: CASSYSLSPGGPNEQFF; cdr3_nt: TGTGCCAGCAGTTACTCTTTGTCGCCAGGGGGACCCAATGAGCAGTTCTTC